This TCR beta chain was obtained from a study of identical twins. One entry per CDR3 protein, called by TCRdb with MiXCR from the 5' RACE reads. The table has 750,000 to 950,000 distinct CDR3 sequences, about 12% seen once. The CDR3 runs 14 residues. V dropped 0 bases and J dropped 3 bases, with 6 bases sitting between them. Per germline, CDR1 LGHDT and CDR2 YNNKEL (reference sequence). This clonotype came up many times. The sample was also linked to a second study, of yellow fever vaccine responses in identical twins.

The chain recombines TRBV3-1 with TRBJ2-1; D gene unclear. The receptor was derived from a young woman in good health. The sample consisted of PBMCs. The chain's CDR3 is CASSQEGIYNEQFF. CDR3 coding DNA: TGTGCCAGCAGCCAAGAAGGCATCTACAATGAGCAGTTCTTC.